This TCR beta chain was retrieved from a study of blood T cells in healthy people across ages. About this clonotype: It may be a read error: a sequence one base away is much more abundant.

A second PCR of 7 to 11 cycles used a sample-barcoded 5' primer and a J-beta primer mix. At least 2.5 million CDR3-containing paired-end reads were obtained per sample. TCRdb passed the 5' RACE reads through MiXCR, listing each CDR3 protein once. The profile covers 1.5 million to 1.9 million distinct CDR3 sequences, with roughly 43% appearing a single time and about 4% taken by the ten largest. Sequencing was done on a sample of blood. The TCR originated in a woman in her late teens or twenties in good health.

The CDR3: CASSQEGNERFF. The CDR3 DNA follows: TGTGCCAGCAGCCAAGAGGGCAATGAGCGGTTCTTC. The chain uses TRBV3-1 and TRBJ2-1; D not certain. The germline CDR1 and CDR2 sequences are LGHDT and YNNKEL (reference sequence). The CDR3 consists of 12 residues.